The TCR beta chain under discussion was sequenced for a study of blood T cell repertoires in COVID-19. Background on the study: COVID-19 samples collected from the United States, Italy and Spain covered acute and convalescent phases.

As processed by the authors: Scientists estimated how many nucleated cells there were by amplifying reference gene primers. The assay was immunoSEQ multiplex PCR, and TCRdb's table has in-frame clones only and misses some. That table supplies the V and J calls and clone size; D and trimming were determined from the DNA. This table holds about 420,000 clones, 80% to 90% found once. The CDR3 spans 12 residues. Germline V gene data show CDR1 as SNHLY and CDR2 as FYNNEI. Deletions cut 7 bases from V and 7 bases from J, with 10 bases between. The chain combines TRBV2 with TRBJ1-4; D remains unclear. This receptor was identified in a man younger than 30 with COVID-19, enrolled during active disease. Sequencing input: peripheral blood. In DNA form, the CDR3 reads TGTGCCAGCACGAGGACTGGTGAAAAACTGTTTTTT. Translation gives CASTRTGEKLFF.